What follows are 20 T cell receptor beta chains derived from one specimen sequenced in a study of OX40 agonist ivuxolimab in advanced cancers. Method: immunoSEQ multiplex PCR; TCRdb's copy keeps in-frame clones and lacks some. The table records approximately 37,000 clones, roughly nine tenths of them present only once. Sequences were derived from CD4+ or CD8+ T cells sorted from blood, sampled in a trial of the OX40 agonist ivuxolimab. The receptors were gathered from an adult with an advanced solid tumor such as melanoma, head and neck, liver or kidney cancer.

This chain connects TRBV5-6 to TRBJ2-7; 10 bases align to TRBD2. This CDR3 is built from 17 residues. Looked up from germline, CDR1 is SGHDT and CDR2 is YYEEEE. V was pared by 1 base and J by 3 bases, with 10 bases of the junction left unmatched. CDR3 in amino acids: CASSLTYSSGGNYEQYF. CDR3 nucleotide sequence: TGTGCCAGCAGCTTGACGTATAGTAGCGGGGGGAACTACGAGCAGTACTTC.

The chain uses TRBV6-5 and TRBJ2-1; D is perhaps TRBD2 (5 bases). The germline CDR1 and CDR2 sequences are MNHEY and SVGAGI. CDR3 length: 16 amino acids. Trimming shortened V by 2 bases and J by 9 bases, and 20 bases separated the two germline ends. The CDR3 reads CASSYAGLEVYGEQFF. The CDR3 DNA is TGTGCCAGCAGTTACGCGGGCCTTGAGGTATACGGTGAGCAGTTCTTC.

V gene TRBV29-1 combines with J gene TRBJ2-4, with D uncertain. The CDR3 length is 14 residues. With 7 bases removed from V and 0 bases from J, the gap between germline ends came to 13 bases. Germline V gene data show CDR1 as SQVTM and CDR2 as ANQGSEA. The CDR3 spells CSANDNVAKNIQYF. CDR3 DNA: TGCAGCGCCAACGACAATGTAGCCAAAAACATTCAGTACTTC. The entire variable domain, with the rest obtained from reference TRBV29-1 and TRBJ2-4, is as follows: SAVISQKPSRDICQRGTSLTIQCQVDSQVTMMFWYRQQPGQSLTLIATANQGSEATYESGFVIDKFPISRPNLTFSTLTVSNMSPEDSSIYLCSANDNVAKNIQYFGAGTRLSVL.

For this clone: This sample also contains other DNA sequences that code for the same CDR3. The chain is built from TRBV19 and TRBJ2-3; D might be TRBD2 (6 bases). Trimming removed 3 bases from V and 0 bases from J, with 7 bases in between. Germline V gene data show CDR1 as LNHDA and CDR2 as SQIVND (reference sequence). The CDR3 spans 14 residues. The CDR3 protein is CASSIGGSTDTQYF. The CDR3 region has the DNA TGTGCCAGTAGTATTGGAGGGAGCACAGATACGCAGTATTTT. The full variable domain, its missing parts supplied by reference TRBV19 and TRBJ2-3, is DGGITQSPKYLFRKEGQNVTLSCEQNLNHDAMYWYRQDPGQGLRLIYYSQIVNDFQKGDIAEGYSVSREKKESFPLTVTSAQKNPTAFYLCASSIGGSTDTQYFGPGTRLTVL.

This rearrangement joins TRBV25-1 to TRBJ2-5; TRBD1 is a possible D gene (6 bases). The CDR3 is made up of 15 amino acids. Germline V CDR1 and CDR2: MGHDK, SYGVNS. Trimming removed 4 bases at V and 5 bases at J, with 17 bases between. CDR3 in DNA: TGTGCCAGCAGTGCAACCGGGACACAAGGGGAGACCCAGTACTTC. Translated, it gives CASSATGTQGETQYF. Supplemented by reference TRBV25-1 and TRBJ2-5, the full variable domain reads EADIYQTPRYLVIGTGKKITLECSQTMGHDKMYWYQQDPGMELHLIHYSYGVNSTEKGDLSSESTVSRIRTEHFPLTLESARPSHTSQYLCASSATGTQGETQYFGPGTRLLVL.

CDR3 sequence (DNA): TGTGCCAGCAGCCGGTTGAACACCGGGGAGCTGTTTTTT. Encoded protein: CASSRLNTGELFF. The chain couples TRBV7-9 to TRBJ2-2; no clear D gene. CDR3 length: 13 amino acids. Per the germline V gene, CDR1 is SEHNR and CDR2 is FQNEAQ (reference sequence). The V end lost 5 bases, the J end lost 1 base, and 5 bases lay between the germline ends.

The CDR3 protein is CASSSSGTEAFF. In DNA, the CDR3 is TGTGCCAGCAGCTCCTCCGGGACTGAAGCTTTCTTT. J is TRBJ1-1 and V is TRBV11-3; D gene uncertain. The germline gives CDR1 SGHNT, CDR2 YENEEA. With 4 bases removed from V and 5 bases from J, the gap between germline ends came to 8 bases. CDR3 length equals 12 residues.

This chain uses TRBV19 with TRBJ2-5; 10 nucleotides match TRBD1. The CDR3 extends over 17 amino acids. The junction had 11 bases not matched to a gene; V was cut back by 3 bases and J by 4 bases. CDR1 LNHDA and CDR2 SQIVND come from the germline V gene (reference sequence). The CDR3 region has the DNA TGTGCCAGTAGTATTGGAGCCGGGACAGGGGACCGAGAGACCCAGTACTTC. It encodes CASSIGAGTGDRETQYF.

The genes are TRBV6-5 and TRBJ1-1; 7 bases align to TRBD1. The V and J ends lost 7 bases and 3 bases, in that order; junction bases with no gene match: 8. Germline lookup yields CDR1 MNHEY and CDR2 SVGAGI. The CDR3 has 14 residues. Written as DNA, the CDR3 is TGTGCCAGCACGGGAGGGGGCTTTGACACTGAAGCTTTCTTT. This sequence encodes CASTGGGFDTEAFF.

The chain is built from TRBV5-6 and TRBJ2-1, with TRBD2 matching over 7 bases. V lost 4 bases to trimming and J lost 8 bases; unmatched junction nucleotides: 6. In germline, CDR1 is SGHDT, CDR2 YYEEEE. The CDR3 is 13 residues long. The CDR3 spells CASSTPTSDEQFF. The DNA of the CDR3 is TGTGCCAGCAGCACGCCTACTAGCGATGAGCAGTTCTTC.

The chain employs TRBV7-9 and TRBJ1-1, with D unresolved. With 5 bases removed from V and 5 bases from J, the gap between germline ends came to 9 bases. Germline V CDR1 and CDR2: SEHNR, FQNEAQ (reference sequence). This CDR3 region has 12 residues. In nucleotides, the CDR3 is TGTGCCAGCAGCACATACGGGACTGAAGCTTTCTTT. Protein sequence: CASSTYGTEAFF.

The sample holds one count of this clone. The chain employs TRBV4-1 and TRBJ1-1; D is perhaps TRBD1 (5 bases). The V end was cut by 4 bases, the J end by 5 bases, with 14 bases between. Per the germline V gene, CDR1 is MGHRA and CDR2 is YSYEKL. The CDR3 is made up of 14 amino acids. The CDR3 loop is CASSLGRGTTEAFF. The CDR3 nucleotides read TGCGCCAGCAGCCTGGGACGGGGAACGACTGAAGCTTTCTTT.

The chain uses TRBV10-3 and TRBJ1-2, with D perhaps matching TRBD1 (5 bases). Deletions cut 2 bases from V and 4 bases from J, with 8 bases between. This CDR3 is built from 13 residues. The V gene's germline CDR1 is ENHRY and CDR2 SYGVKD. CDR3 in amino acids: CAISEDSLYGYTF. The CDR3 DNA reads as TGTGCCATCAGTGAGGACAGTCTCTATGGCTACACCTTC.

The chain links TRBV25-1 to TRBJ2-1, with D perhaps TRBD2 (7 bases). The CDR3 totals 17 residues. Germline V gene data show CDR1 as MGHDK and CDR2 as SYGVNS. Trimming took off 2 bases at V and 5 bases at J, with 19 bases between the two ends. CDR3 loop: CASSEHKGGAFNNEQFF. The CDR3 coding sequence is TGTGCCAGCAGTGAACACAAGGGGGGGGCTTTTAACAATGAGCAGTTCTTC.

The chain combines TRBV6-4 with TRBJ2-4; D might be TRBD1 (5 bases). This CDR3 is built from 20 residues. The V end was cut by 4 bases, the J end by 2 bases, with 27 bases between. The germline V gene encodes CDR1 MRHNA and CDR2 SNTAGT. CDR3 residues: CASSASQGWPYLPSKNIQYF. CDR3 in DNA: TGTGCCAGCAGTGCTAGTCAGGGATGGCCCTATCTACCGTCCAAAAACATTCAGTACTTC.

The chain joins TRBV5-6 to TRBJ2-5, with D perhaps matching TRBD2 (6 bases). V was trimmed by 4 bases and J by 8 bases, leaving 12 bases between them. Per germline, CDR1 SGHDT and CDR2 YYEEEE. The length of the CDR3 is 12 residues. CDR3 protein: CASSDWAGTQYF. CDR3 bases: TGTGCCAGCAGCGACTGGGCGGGAACCCAGTACTTC.

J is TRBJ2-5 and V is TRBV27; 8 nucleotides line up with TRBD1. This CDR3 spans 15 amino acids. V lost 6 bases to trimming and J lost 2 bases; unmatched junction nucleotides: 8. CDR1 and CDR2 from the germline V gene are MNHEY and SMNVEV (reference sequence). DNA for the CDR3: TGTGCCAGCAGACCCCGGGACAGGACTCAAGAGACCCAGTACTTC. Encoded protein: CASRPRDRTQETQYF.

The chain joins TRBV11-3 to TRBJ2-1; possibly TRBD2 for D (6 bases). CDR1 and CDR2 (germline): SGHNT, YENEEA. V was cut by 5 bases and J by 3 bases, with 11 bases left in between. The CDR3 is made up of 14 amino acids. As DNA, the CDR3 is TGTGCCAGCAGCCGGGACTTAGACTACAATGAGCAGTTCTTC. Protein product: CASSRDLDYNEQFF.

Here the CDR3 DNA reads TGTGCTAGTGGTCTCAAAACGCAGGGAAAGACCTATGGCTACACCTTC. Translation: CASGLKTQGKTYGYTF. V is TRBV12-5 and J is TRBJ1-2, with D perhaps TRBD1 (5 bases). The CDR3 extends over 16 amino acids. Trimming removed 5 bases from V and 4 bases from J, with 20 bases in between. CDR1 LGHNT and CDR2 FRNRAP come from the germline V gene.

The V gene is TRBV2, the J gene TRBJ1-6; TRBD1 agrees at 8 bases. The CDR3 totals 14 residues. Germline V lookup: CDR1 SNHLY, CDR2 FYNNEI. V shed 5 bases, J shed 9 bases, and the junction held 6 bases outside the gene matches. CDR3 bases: TGTGCCAGCAGTTTGCCAGGGGGCGGTTCACCCCTCCACTTT. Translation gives CASSLPGGGSPLHF.